What follows is one T cell receptor (beta chain) and its context. CDR1 is GTSNPN and CDR2 is SVGIG in the germline V gene (reference sequence). This CDR3 spans 14 amino acids. V lost 2 bases and J 8 bases, leaving 15 bases between the germline ends. The sample belongs to a study of blood T cell repertoires in COVID-19. Study in general: The United States, Italy and Spain were the sources of the acute and convalescent COVID-19 samples. Sample material is recorded as cDNA or gDNA derived from T cells, B-cell-depleted T cells, or PBMCs.

Per the study methods: It was from reference gene primer amplification that nucleated cell counts were estimated. The assay was immunoSEQ multiplex PCR, and TCRdb's table has in-frame clones only and misses some. Clone size and V and J calls were adopted from that table, with D and trimming inferred from the DNA. The sample lists 60,000 to 75,000 clones; approximately 89% were seen once. The rearrangement joins TRBV30 to TRBJ1-4; D is ambiguous. Sequencing was done on a sample of peripheral blood. This TCR was sampled from a man in his 60s with acute or convalescent COVID-19. The CDR3 region is CAWSIASTPEKLFF. Written as DNA, the CDR3 is TGTGCCTGGAGTATCGCCTCTACCCCGGAAAAACTGTTTTTT. The full variable domain, its missing parts supplied by reference TRBV30 and TRBJ1-4, is SQTIHQWPATLVQPVGSPLSLECTVEGTSNPNLYWYRQAAGRGLQLLFYSVGIGQISSEVPQNLSASRPQDRQFILSSKKLLLSDSGFYLCAWSIASTPEKLFFGSGTQLSVL.